The 18 T cell receptor beta chains listed next were all sequenced from one sample in a study of cytomegalovirus exposure and HLA in healthy donors. Primers included in the PCR were 60 Vbeta and 13 Jbeta primers. Using immunoSEQ multiplex PCR, the repertoire was profiled, and TCRdb retains in-frame clones only, with some absent. This repertoire shows roughly 170,000 clones, just under 80% found once; its top ten account for about 13%. The sequenced sample was PBMCs. The source of these receptors is a woman between 45 and 65 years old in good health and CMV-seropositive.

This chain connects TRBV30 to TRBJ2-3; 10 bases fit TRBD2. CDR1 GTSNPN and CDR2 SVGIG come from the germline V gene (reference sequence). The junction had 4 bases not matched to a gene; V was cut back by 6 bases and J by 4 bases. This CDR3 comprises 13 residues. This chain's CDR3 is CACLAGGSDTQYF. The DNA of the CDR3 is TGTGCCTGCTTAGCGGGGGGCTCAGATACGCAGTATTTT.

V is TRBV5-5 and J is TRBJ1-2; tentatively, D is TRBD1 (5 bases). Trimming removed 0 bases from V and 8 bases from J, with 14 bases in between. The germline V gene encodes CDR1 SGHKS and CDR2 YYEKEE (reference sequence). This CDR3 region has 14 residues. CDR3 residues: CASSLVQGTLGYTF. CDR3 DNA sequence: TGTGCCAGCAGCTTGGTCCAGGGAACACTGGGCTACACCTTC.

The chain combines TRBV6-6 with TRBJ1-6, with 8 bases that match TRBD1. V dropped 0 bases and J dropped 6; count of bases not matched to a gene: 4. The germline CDR1 and CDR2 sequences are MNHNY and SVGAGI (reference sequence). This CDR3 spans 16 amino acids. As DNA, the CDR3 is TGTGCCAGCAGTTACTCGAGGCAGGGGGCTAATTCACCCCTCCACTTT. Its translation is CASSYSRQGANSPLHF.

The chain employs TRBV9 and TRBJ2-2; tentative D call: TRBD1 (6 bases). The CDR3 consists of 12 residues. Trimming took off 3 bases at V and 11 bases at J, with 11 bases between the two ends. CDR1 SGDLS and CDR2 YYNGEE come from the germline V gene. The DNA for the CDR3 is TGTGCCAGCAGCGATGGGGGACAAGAGCTGTTTTTT. As protein: CASSDGGQELFF.

The CDR3 DNA follows: TGTGCCTGGAGTGTAGAACAGAACACTGAAGCTTTCTTT. This encodes CAWSVEQNTEAFF. J is TRBJ1-1 and V is TRBV30; D remains ambiguous. The V end lost 0 bases, the J end lost 1 base, and 6 bases lay between the germline ends. Germline loops: CDR1 GTSNPN, CDR2 SVGIG (reference sequence). The CDR3 has 13 amino acids.

The chain carries TRBV6-5 and TRBJ2-5, with a tentative D call TRBD2 (6 bases). In germline, CDR1 is MNHEY, CDR2 SVGAGI. There are 14 residues in the CDR3. Trimming took 5 bases from V and 2 from J, leaving 12 bases between them. This chain's CDR3 is CASSPPGVQETQYF. In DNA form, the CDR3 reads TGTGCCAGCAGTCCACCGGGGGTGCAAGAGACCCAGTACTTC.

This clone was counted once. The rearrangement joins TRBV2 to TRBJ1-1, with 8 bases fitting TRBD1. In germline, CDR1 is SNHLY, CDR2 FYNNEI. Trimming at V came to 7 bases and at J to 4 bases, leaving 5 bases not matched to a gene. The length of the CDR3 is 13 residues. The CDR3 sequence is CASTGQGGTEAFF. The CDR3 DNA reads as TGTGCCAGCACCGGACAGGGAGGCACTGAAGCTTTCTTT.

The J gene is TRBJ2-5, the V gene TRBV7-6; 7 bases are shared with TRBD1. The germline gives CDR1 SGHVS, CDR2 FNYEAQ. The CDR3 covers 13 residues. V gave up 6 bases and J gave up 4 bases; unmatched junction bases: 5. The CDR3 DNA reads TGTGCCAGCAGATCTACAGGGGTAGAGACCCAGTACTTC. Its translation: CASRSTGVETQYF.

V gene TRBV27 combines with J gene TRBJ1-1; D not certain. This CDR3 is 13 amino acids long. V was clipped by 5 bases and J by 3 bases, with 10 bases between them. The germline CDR1 and CDR2 sequences are MNHEY and SMNVEV (reference sequence). The CDR3 protein is CASSRRGYTEAFF. Here the CDR3 DNA reads TGTGCCAGCAGTCGACGAGGATACACTGAAGCTTTCTTT.

This clone occurred once. This sequence joins TRBV11-3 and TRBJ2-5; perhaps TRBD2 as D (5 bases). This CDR3 comprises 15 residues. Per the germline V gene, CDR1 is SGHNT and CDR2 is YENEEA. V gave up 7 bases and J gave up 5 bases, with 20 bases separating them. The CDR3 DNA reads TGTGCCAGCACCTTCGTAAAGCGGCCGGTTGAGACCCAGTACTTC. It yields the protein CASTFVKRPVETQYF.

This clone came up once. The CDR3 DNA sequence: TGCGCCAGCAGCATCGCAGGGGGGTTAAACACTGAAGCTTTCTTT. Its translation: CASSIAGGLNTEAFF. The rearrangement joins TRBV5-1 to TRBJ1-1, with TRBD1 identical over 7 bases. This CDR3 has 15 amino acids. After removal of 4 bases from V and 2 bases from J, the junction contained 8 bases not matched to a gene. Germline CDR1 reads SGHRS; CDR2 reads YFSETQ.

This chain links TRBV2 with TRBJ1-2; TRBD1 is a possible D gene (5 bases). CDR3 size: 13 residues. Germline CDR1 and CDR2: SNHLY and FYNNEI. The V end lost 4 bases, the J end lost 2 bases, and 8 bases lay between the germline ends. For the CDR3, the DNA is TGTGCCAGCAGTGCAGGGCGAAACTATGGCTACACCTTC. Translated, it gives CASSAGRNYGYTF.

The chain carries TRBV5-1 and TRBJ2-1; D may be TRBD1 (5 bases). The CDR3 consists of 13 residues. The germline V gene encodes CDR1 SGHRS and CDR2 YFSETQ. Trimming removed 10 bases at V and 5 bases at J, with 16 bases between. The CDR3 loop reads CAAKGPNDNEQFF. The CDR3 bases are TGCGCCGCTAAGGGGCCCAACGACAATGAGCAGTTCTTC.

The J gene is TRBJ1-2, the V gene TRBV18; 10 positions agree with TRBD1. V lost 2 bases, J lost 6 bases, and 3 bases stayed unmatched. Looked up from germline, CDR1 is KGHSH and CDR2 is LQKENI. The CDR3 contains 14 residues. The CDR3 protein is CASSPETGGDGYTF. As DNA, the CDR3 is TGTGCCAGCTCACCAGAGACAGGGGGCGATGGCTACACCTTC.

A single count supports this clone. The chain employs TRBV6-6 and TRBJ1-5; D is unresolved. Germline V CDR1 and CDR2: MNHNY, SVGAGI (reference sequence). V lost 6 bases and J lost 0, with 3 bases in between. This CDR3 contains 12 residues. The CDR3 DNA is TGTGCCAGCAGCATTAGCAATCAGCCCCAGCATTTT. Translated: CASSISNQPQHF.

This clone was observed a single time. The genes are TRBV7-2 and TRBJ2-7; TRBD2 might be the D (6 bases). Germline-derived CDR1 and CDR2 are SGHTA and FQGNSA. V lost 1 base and J 4 bases, leaving 8 bases between the germline ends. The CDR3 totals 13 residues. The CDR3 is CASSLGRGYEQYF. The CDR3 DNA sequence: TGTGCCAGCAGCTTAGGCCGGGGGTACGAGCAGTACTTC. Supplemented by reference TRBV7-2 and TRBJ2-7, the full variable domain reads GAGVSQSPSNKVTEKGKDVELRCDPISGHTALYWYRQSLGQGLEFLIYFQGNSAPDKSGLPSDRFSAERTGGSVSTLTIQRTQQEDSAVYLCASSLGRGYEQYFGPGTRLTVT.

The V gene is TRBV2, the J gene TRBJ2-5; the D gene is possibly TRBD2 (6 bases). This CDR3 is 13 amino acids long. The V gene's germline CDR1 is SNHLY and CDR2 FYNNEI. The V and J ends lost 6 bases and 1 base respectively, with 9 bases between them. The CDR3 loop is CASRGDFQETQYF. Here the CDR3 DNA reads TGTGCCAGCAGAGGGGACTTCCAAGAGACCCAGTACTTC.

The chain joins TRBV15 to TRBJ2-7; a possible D gene is TRBD1 (6 bases). The CDR3 sequence is 13 residues long. V lost 2 bases and J lost 3, with 8 bases in between. Per the germline V gene, CDR1 is LNHNV and CDR2 is YYDKDF (reference sequence). This chain's CDR3 is CATSRQQGYEQYF. CDR3 in DNA: TGTGCCACCAGCAGACAACAGGGCTACGAGCAGTACTTC.